This TCR beta chain was obtained from a study of graft-versus-host responses after intestinal transplantation. The CDR3 is 15 residues long. Per the germline V gene, CDR1 is SGHVS and CDR2 is FQNEAQ. V dropped 0 bases and J dropped 5 bases, with 13 bases sitting between them. The authors seeded about 200,000 CFSE-labeled responder cells together with about 200,000 irradiated stimulator cells tagged with violet dye. Sequencing was performed with immunoSEQ multiplex PCR; in TCRdb, only in-frame clones are kept and a portion is missing. The sample yields tens of thousands of clones, about 43% seen once. This clone was observed once. Regarding the study as a whole: Marrow from the recipient contained GvH clones, some of which had appeared first in ileum or blood.

The sample in question was alloreactive CD8+ T cells from a mixed lymphocyte reaction culture, obtained before intestinal transplant. The sample's subset: CFSE-low proliferating T cells sorted from roughly six-day pre-transplant mixed lymphocyte reaction (GvH or HvG direction). The J gene is TRBJ2-5, the V gene TRBV7-8; D is unresolved. The TCR comes from a human patient who received an intestinal transplant. CDR3 loop: CASSLASGLGETQYF. The CDR3 DNA reads TGTGCCAGCAGCTTAGCTTCCGGATTAGGCGAGACCCAGTACTTC.